This T cell receptor (beta chain) was sequenced during a study of blood T cell repertoires in COVID-19. This clone was seen just once. The germline gene is not matched at one end of the junction; a read error may be the cause. Assay used: immunoSEQ multiplex PCR; TCRdb lists only in-frame clones, some missing. The sample has over 75,000 clones; 70% to 85% are singletons. The germline V gene encodes CDR1 SGHRS and CDR2 YFSETQ. The CDR3 is made up of 13 amino acids. Sequenced: peripheral blood. This receptor was obtained from a man in his 70s with acute or convalescent COVID-19. J is TRBJ2-5 and V is TRBV5-1, with D perhaps TRBD2 (6 bases). This CDR3 reads CASILVEGETQYF. CDR3 bases: TGCGCCAGCATCTTGGTGGAGGGGGAGACCCAGTACTTC.